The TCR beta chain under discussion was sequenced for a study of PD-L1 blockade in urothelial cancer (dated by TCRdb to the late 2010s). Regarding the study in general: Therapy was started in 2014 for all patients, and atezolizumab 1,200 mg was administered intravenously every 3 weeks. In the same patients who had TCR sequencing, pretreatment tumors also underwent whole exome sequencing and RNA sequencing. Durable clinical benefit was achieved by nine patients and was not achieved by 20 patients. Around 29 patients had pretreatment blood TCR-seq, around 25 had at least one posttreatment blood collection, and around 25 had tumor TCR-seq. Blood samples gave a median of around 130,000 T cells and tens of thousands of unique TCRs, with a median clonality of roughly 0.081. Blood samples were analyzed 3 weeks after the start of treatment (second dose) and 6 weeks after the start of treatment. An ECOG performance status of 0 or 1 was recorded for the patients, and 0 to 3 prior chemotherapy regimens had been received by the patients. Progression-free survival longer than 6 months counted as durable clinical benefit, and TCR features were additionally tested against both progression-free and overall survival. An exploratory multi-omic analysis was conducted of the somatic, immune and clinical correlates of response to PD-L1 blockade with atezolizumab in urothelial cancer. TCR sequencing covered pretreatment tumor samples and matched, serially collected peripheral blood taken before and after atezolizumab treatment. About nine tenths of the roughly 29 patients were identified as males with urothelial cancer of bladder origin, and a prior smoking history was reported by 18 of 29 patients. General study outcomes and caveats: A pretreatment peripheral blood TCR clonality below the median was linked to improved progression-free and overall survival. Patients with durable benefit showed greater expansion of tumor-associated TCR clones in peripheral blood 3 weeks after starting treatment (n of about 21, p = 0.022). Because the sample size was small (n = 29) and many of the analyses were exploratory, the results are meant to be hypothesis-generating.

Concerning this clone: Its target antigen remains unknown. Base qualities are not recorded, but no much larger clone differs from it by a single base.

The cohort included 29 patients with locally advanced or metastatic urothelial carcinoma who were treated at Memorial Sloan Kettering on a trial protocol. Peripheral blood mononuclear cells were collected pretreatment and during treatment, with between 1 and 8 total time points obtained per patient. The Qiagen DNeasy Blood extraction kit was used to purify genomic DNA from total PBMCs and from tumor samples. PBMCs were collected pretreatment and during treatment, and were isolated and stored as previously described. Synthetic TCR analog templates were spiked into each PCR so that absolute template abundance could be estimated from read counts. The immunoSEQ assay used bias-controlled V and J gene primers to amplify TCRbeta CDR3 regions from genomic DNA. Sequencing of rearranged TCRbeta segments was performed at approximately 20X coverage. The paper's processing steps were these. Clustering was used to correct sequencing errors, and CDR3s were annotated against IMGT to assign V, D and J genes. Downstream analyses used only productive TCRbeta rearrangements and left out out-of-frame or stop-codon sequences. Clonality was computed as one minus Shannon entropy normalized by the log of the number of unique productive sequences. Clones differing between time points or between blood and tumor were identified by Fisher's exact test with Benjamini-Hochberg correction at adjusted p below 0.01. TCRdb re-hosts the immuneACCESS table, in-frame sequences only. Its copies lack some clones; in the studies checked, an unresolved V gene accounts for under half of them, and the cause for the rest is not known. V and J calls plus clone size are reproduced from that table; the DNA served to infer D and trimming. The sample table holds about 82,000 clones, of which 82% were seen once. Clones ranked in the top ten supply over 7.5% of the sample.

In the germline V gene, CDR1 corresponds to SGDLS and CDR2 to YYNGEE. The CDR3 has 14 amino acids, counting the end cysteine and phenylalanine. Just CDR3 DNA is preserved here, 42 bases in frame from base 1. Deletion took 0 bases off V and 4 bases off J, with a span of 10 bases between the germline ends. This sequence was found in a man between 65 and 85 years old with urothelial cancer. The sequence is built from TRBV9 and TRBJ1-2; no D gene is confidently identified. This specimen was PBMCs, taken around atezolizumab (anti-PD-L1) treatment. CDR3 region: CASSVDHSFYGYTF. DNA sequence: TGTGCCAGCAGCGTAGATCACAGCTTCTATGGCTACACCTTC.